This T cell receptor (beta chain) was profiled in a study of cytomegalovirus exposure and HLA in healthy donors. The PCR made use of 60 Vbeta and 13 Jbeta primers. This table comes from immunoSEQ multiplex PCR, and its TCRdb copy is limited to in-frame clones, with some not included. This table has approximately 150,000 clones, around 72% appearing once. The CDR3 totals 13 residues. The germline V and J ends were trimmed by 3 bases and 0 bases, with 6 bases remaining between them. Germline assignment: CDR1 SGHAT and CDR2 FQNNGV. This TCR came from a female donor in good health and CMV-seronegative. The chain recombines TRBV11-2 with TRBJ2-7, with D perhaps matching TRBD1 (5 bases). The sequenced sample consisted of PBMCs. DNA of the CDR3: TGTGCCAGCAGCTTGGACATCTCCTACGAGCAGTACTTC. Translating it yields CASSLDISYEQYF.